One sample yielded the 20 T cell receptor beta chains listed below, sequenced in a study of cytomegalovirus exposure and HLA in healthy donors (dated by TCRdb to 2015 to 2018). The library was built by means of the immunoSEQ multiplex PCR assay. For the multiplex PCR, a mixture combining 60 forward primers for TCR Vbeta segments and 13 reverse primers for TCR Jbeta segments was used. In TCRdb, the immuneACCESS table is reduced to in-frame sequences with V and J assigned. These tables do not hold every clone; where another copy was compared, an unresolved V gene accounts for under half, and the others remain unexplained. This sample holds 95,000 to 100,000 clones; around 83% were observed only once. The ten top clones hold around 3.9% of the sample. The specimen was PBMCs. These receptors all stem from a young man in good health and CMV-seronegative.

The chain recombines TRBV5-6 with TRBJ1-3; the D gene is possibly TRBD1 (6 bases). Trimming removed 3 bases from V and 2 bases from J, with 12 bases in between. The CDR3 sequence is 15 residues long. Germline-derived CDR1 and CDR2 are SGHDT and YYEEEE. CDR3 in DNA: TGTGCCAGCAGCTCCACAGGGATCGCTGGAAACACCATATATTTT. Amino acid sequence: CASSSTGIAGNTIYF.

The chain combines TRBV6-1 with TRBJ2-1, with 12 bases lining up with TRBD2. There are 15 residues in the CDR3. In germline, CDR1 is MNHNS, CDR2 SASEGT. V trimming: 5 bases; J trimming: 4 bases; junction bases outside the gene matches: 3. Here the CDR3 reads CASSITSGGYNEQFF. The CDR3 region has the DNA TGTGCCAGCAGTATAACTAGCGGGGGGTACAATGAGCAGTTCTTC.

This clone was recorded only once. The chain carries TRBV28 and TRBJ2-3, with D maybe TRBD1 (5 bases). Germline loops: CDR1 MDHEN, CDR2 SYDVKM. CDR3 length: 15 residues. The V gene lost 2 bases and the J gene lost 6 bases, with 15 bases spanning the gap. This chain's CDR3 is CASSLPPGLTDTQYF. The CDR3 DNA follows: TGTGCCAGCAGTTTACCGCCAGGGCTTACGGATACGCAGTATTTT.

This sequence joins TRBV7-9 and TRBJ2-5; TRBD1 agrees at 8 bases. The length of the CDR3 is 15 residues. V gave up 5 bases and J gave up 3 bases; unmatched junction bases: 8. Germline values: CDR1 SEHNR, CDR2 FQNEAQ (reference sequence). The CDR3 DNA sequence: TGTGCCAGCAGCAGGACAGGGAAGAATAAAGAGACCCAGTACTTC. It codes for CASSRTGKNKETQYF.

The chain employs TRBV4-3 and TRBJ1-5; weak D call: TRBD1 (6 bases). Trimming removed 0 bases from V and 7 bases from J, with 16 bases in between. Germline assignment: CDR1 LGHNA and CDR2 YSLEER. CDR3 length equals 16 residues. This CDR3 is CASSQDLSGGGQPQHF. In DNA form, the CDR3 reads TGCGCCAGCAGCCAAGATCTATCGGGGGGCGGCCAGCCCCAGCATTTT.

The table lists this clone with a few counts. Additional DNA sequences in this sample encode the identical CDR3. V and J are TRBV9 and TRBJ2-5; TRBD2 agrees at 8 bases. The germline CDR1 and CDR2 sequences are SGDLS and YYNGEE. This CDR3 comprises 14 residues. J was trimmed by 4 bases and V by 0 bases; bases with no gene match: 2. CDR3 sequence (DNA): TGTGCCAGCAGCGTAGCGGGGGGGCCAGAGACCCAGTACTTC. This gives the protein CASSVAGGPETQYF.

This chain's CDR3 is CASSAGQGGNEQYF. For the CDR3, the DNA is TGTGCCAGCAGCGCGGGACAGGGGGGGAACGAGCAGTACTTC. The rearrangement uses TRBV9 and TRBJ2-7; TRBD1 agrees at 11 bases. Germline assignment: CDR1 SGDLS and CDR2 YYNGEE. Trimming at V came to 3 bases and at J to 5 bases, leaving 4 bases not matched to a gene. This CDR3 has 14 amino acids.

CDR3 nucleotide sequence: TGTGCCAGCTCCGTTGGGTATCTGAGCGGTTTAAGCTCCTACAATGAGCAGTTCTTC. It codes for CASSVGYLSGLSSYNEQFF. This chain joins TRBV27 and TRBJ2-1; a possible D gene is TRBD2 (5 bases). V lost 8 bases to trimming and J lost 0 bases, with 26 bases between them. This CDR3 is 19 amino acids long. Per the germline V gene, CDR1 is MNHEY and CDR2 is SMNVEV (reference sequence).

This rearrangement joins TRBV5-4 to TRBJ2-3, with 8 bases lining up with TRBD1. CDR1 SGHNT and CDR2 YYREEE come from the germline V gene (reference sequence). After removal of 3 bases from V and 8 bases from J, the junction contained 17 bases not matched to a gene. This CDR3 region has 17 residues. CDR3 in amino acids: CASSWIGQGGVYRTQYF. CDR3 bases: TGTGCCAGCAGCTGGATAGGACAGGGAGGAGTTTATCGTACGCAGTATTTT.

The chain employs TRBV18 and TRBJ2-1, with 8 bases that match TRBD1. Germline CDR1 and CDR2: KGHSH and LQKENI. The CDR3 length is 16 residues. Trimming at V came to 2 bases and at J to 3 bases, leaving 6 bases not matched to a gene. The CDR3 bases are TGTGCCAGCTCACCAGACAGGGGTGAAGACTACAATGAGCAGTTCTTC. Its protein is CASSPDRGEDYNEQFF.

The DNA for the CDR3 is TGTGCCAGCAGCGTAGTCGGAGACACTGAAGCTTTCTTT. Residues: CASSVVGDTEAFF. The rearrangement uses TRBV9 and TRBJ1-1, with D hard to call. The V end lost 0 bases, the J end lost 3 bases, and 6 bases lay between the germline ends. There are 13 residues in the CDR3. CDR1 and CDR2 from the germline V gene are SGDLS and YYNGEE.

J is TRBJ2-3 and V is TRBV20-1; D is ambiguous. The CDR3 is 11 residues long. Germline lookup yields CDR1 DFQATT and CDR2 SNEGSKA (reference sequence). V was cut by 7 bases and J by 3 bases, with 8 bases left in between. The CDR3, as DNA: TGCAGTGTGACAAAGACAGATACGCAGTATTTT. The encoded protein is CSVTKTDTQYF.

The V call is TRBV7-2, the J call TRBJ2-5; TRBD2 aligns across 11 bases. The trim removed 3 bases at V and 2 bases at J, leaving 11 bases unmatched. This CDR3 has 18 residues. The germline V gene has CDR1 SGHTA and CDR2 FQGNSA. Here the CDR3 DNA reads TGTGCCAGCAGCTTCGCGGCTAGCGGGGGGCCATCACAAGAGACCCAGTACTTC. The encoded protein is CASSFAASGGPSQETQYF.

The chain has TRBV27 and TRBJ1-5; 7 positions match TRBD1. Germline values: CDR1 MNHEY, CDR2 SMNVEV (reference sequence). CDR3 length equals 15 residues. The V gene end was trimmed by 0 bases and the J gene end by 7 bases; junction bases not matched to a gene: 6. The CDR3 spells CASSLSRQGSQPQHF. The CDR3 region has the DNA TGTGCCAGCAGTTTATCGCGACAGGGTAGCCAGCCCCAGCATTTT.

This chain uses TRBV5-1 with TRBJ2-3; 10 bases map to TRBD1. Trimming at V came to 3 bases and at J to 4 bases, leaving 8 bases not matched to a gene. Germline CDR1 SGHRS, CDR2 YFSETQ. CDR3 length: 16 amino acids. This CDR3 is CASSSVTGGFADTQYF. The CDR3 DNA follows: TGCGCCAGCAGCTCCGTGACAGGGGGCTTTGCAGATACGCAGTATTTT.

The chain links TRBV29-1 to TRBJ2-5; the D gene is possibly TRBD1 (5 bases). The CDR3 length is 15 residues. Trimming removed 4 bases at V and 1 base at J, with 16 bases between. Germline assignment: CDR1 SQVTM and CDR2 ANQGSEA. DNA of the CDR3: TGCAGCGTTGTTTTCATGGCAGGGCCCCAAGAGACCCAGTACTTC. The encoded protein is CSVVFMAGPQETQYF. The whole variable domain, remainder taken from reference TRBV29-1 and TRBJ2-5, is SAVISQKPSRDICQRGTSLTIQCQVDSQVTMMFWYRQQPGQSLTLIATANQGSEATYESGFVIDKFPISRPNLTFSTLTVSNMSPEDSSIYLCSVVFMAGPQETQYFGPGTRLLVL.

The V and J genes are TRBV27 and TRBJ2-7; 7 nucleotides align to TRBD2. CDR3 size: 15 residues. Germline V gene lookup returns CDR1 MNHEY and CDR2 SMNVEV (reference sequence). Trimming at V came to 2 bases and at J to 4 bases, leaving 8 bases not matched to a gene. The CDR3 spells CASSLTPGRPYEQYF. The DNA of the CDR3 is TGTGCCAGCAGTTTAACCCCCGGGAGGCCTTACGAGCAGTACTTC.

This clone was observed once. The chain is built from TRBV6-5 and TRBJ1-2, with unresolved D. Germline V gives CDR1 MNHEY, CDR2 SVGAGI. V shed 0 bases and J shed 1 base, with 12 bases lying between them. The CDR3 loop spans 16 amino acids. In DNA, the CDR3 is TGTGCCAGCAGTTACTCGTTTGTTGGGAGTAACTATGGCTACACCTTC. It codes for CASSYSFVGSNYGYTF.

This chain uses TRBV5-1 with TRBJ2-7; TRBD1 aligns across 10 bases. The CDR3 totals 14 residues. Trimming cost V 4 bases and J 2 bases; bases outside gene matches: 3. Per germline, CDR1 SGHRS and CDR2 YFSETQ. In DNA form, the CDR3 reads TGCGCCAGCAGCCCGACAGGGGGCACCTACGAGCAGTACTTC. It is translated as CASSPTGGTYEQYF.

For the CDR3, the DNA is TGTGCCAGCAGCTTAGGCAGGGTCTCTGGAAACACCATATATTTT. It codes for CASSLGRVSGNTIYF. This rearrangement joins TRBV13 to TRBJ1-3; tentatively, D is TRBD1 (5 bases). V was cut by 0 bases and J by 0 bases, with 6 bases left in between. The germline V gene has CDR1 PRHDT and CDR2 FYEKMQ (reference sequence). The CDR3 has 15 residues.